What follows describes a single T cell receptor (beta chain). Its antigen is unknown. Base quality data are lacking; no much larger clone is found one base away. Mismatch repair deficiency was established in every enrolled patient by polymerase chain reaction or immunohistochemistry. A few patients who responded to pembrolizumab therapy underwent TCR sequencing. In the phase II trial, pembrolizumab PD-1 blockade was tested prospectively in advanced mismatch repair-deficient cancers, no matter which tissue of origin the cancers came from. Serial peripheral blood T cell samples were collected before and at multiple times after starting PD-1 blockade. Blood sampling times were reported as weeks after the first pembrolizumab dose. The library was made by the immunoSEQ multiplex PCR assay. TCRdb's version of the immuneACCESS table is confined to in-frame rearrangements and falls short of the full clone set. An unresolved V gene accounts for under half of the shortfall where checked; the remainder is of unknown origin. In all, the sample holds some 120,000 clones, and about 88% of those were seen once. Roughly 12% of the sample is in the top ten clones.

The sample comes from a study of PD-1 blockade in mismatch repair-deficient tumors (TCRdb year 2017). Study-wide context: The trial enrolled roughly 83 consecutive patients with approximately twelve mismatch repair-deficient cancer types between 2013 and September 2016, all previously treated and progressing. Tumor-associated T cell clones in the peripheral blood of patients responding to PD-1 blockade were tracked using deep sequencing of TCR CDR3 regions. The study at large found these results: Clones residing in the tumor, which were often undetectable in blood before treatment, expanded quickly after pembrolizumab and then contracted, generally before radiologic responses.

The germline V gene yields MDHEN for CDR1 and SYDVKM for CDR2. Including the terminal cysteine and phenylalanine, the CDR3 comprises 14 residues. Just CDR3 DNA is preserved here, 42 bases in frame from base 1. V lost 3 bases and J lost 4 bases; the stretch between them is 10 bases long. This TCR came from an adult with mismatch repair-deficient cancer. The material sequenced was peripheral blood, taken 44 weeks after starting pembrolizumab. The chain links TRBV28 with TRBJ2-1; the D gene identity is not certain. The encoded CDR3 is CASSLLGWYNEQFF. The bases are TGTGCCAGCAGTTTGCTTGGTTGGTACAATGAGCAGTTCTTC.